A selection of T cell receptor beta chains follows, all from one sample in a study of CD8 T cells in ankylosing spondylitis. Using its own MiXCR run on the 5' RACE reads, TCRdb lists one record per CDR3 protein. The sample lists approximately 140,000 distinct CDR3 sequences, approximately 44% occurring once. The sequencing sample was made of synovial fluid, either unsorted or a sorted T cell fraction (not recorded which). These receptors all come from a male donor with ankylosing spondylitis. The CDR3 runs from the conserved cysteine through the conserved F or W. Each record gives: V gene, CDR3 protein.

>TRBV13
CASSLDYTEAFF
>TRBV12-3/TRBV12-4
CASQWAGGPGELFF
>TRBV28
CASSLGIIFQPQHF
>TRBV10-3
CAISTLAGGPNTQYF
>TRBV5-1
CASSHGVGRTGELFF
>TRBV20-1
CSANPGTSVPDTQYF
>TRBV6-4
CASSDGVSSNSPLHF
>TRBV7-2
CASSSLAGPLTDTQYF
>TRBV12-3/TRBV12-4
CASTLPFHTGELFF
>TRBV12-3/TRBV12-4
CASSPGQRVPPPLIYEQYF
>TRBV29-1
CSVGQDNNEQFF
>TRBV4-1
CASSHIGPLNTEAFF
>TRBV4-1
CASSHAGGRGELFF
>TRBV6-1
CASSELGGGTDTQYF
>TRBV7-6
CASSLSYGRIPGEQYF
>TRBV7-4
CASSPGDTGELFF
>TRBV5-1
CASSWGPLLRYQETQYF
>TRBV3-1
CASSQYPGGWRGLQPQHF